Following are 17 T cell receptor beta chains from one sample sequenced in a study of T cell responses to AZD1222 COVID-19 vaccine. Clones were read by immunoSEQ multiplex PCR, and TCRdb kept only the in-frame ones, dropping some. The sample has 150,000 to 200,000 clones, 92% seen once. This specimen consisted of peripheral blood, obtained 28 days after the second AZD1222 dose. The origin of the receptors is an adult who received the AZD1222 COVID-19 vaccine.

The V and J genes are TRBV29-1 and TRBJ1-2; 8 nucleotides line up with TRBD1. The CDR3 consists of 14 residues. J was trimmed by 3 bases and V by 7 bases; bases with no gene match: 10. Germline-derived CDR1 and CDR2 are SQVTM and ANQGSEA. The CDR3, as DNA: TGCAGCGCACCGGACAGGGATGGGTACTATGGCTACACCTTC. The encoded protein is CSAPDRDGYYGYTF.

The CDR3 DNA follows: TGTGCCAGCAGCTTGGAAGGCGGGGGGACCTACGAGCAGTACTTC. Translation: CASSLEGGGTYEQYF. This sequence joins TRBV5-6 and TRBJ2-7; TRBD2 aligns across 8 bases. Germline CDR1 is SGHDT and CDR2 is YYEEEE. J lost 2 bases, V lost 0 bases, and 4 bases had no gene match. This CDR3 is built from 15 residues.

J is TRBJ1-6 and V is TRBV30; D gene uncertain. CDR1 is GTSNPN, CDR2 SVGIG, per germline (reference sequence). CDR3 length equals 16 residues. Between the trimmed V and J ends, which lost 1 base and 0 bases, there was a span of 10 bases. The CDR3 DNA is TGTGCCTGGAGTGATGTCAGGAGCTCCTATAATTCACCCCTCCACTTT. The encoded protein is CAWSDVRSSYNSPLHF.

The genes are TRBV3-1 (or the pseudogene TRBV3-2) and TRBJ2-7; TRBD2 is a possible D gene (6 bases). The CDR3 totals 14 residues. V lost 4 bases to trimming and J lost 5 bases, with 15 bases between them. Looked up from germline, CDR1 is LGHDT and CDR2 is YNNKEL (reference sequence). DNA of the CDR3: TGTGCCAGCAGCCGGTCGGAGGGTGCCCACGAGCAGTACTTC. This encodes CASSRSEGAHEQYF.

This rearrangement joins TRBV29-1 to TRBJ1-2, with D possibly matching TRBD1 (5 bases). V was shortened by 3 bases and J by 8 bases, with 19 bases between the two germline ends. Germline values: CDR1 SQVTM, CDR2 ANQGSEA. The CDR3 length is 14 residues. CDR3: CSVDFGGRGYGYTF. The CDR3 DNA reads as TGCAGCGTTGATTTTGGGGGTCGGGGGTACGGCTACACCTTC.

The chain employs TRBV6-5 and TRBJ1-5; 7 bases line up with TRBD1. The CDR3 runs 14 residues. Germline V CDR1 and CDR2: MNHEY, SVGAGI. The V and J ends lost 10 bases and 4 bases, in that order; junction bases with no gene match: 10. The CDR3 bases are TGTGCCACCTTATCCGGGACAGAGAATCAGCCCCAGCATTTT. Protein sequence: CATLSGTENQPQHF.

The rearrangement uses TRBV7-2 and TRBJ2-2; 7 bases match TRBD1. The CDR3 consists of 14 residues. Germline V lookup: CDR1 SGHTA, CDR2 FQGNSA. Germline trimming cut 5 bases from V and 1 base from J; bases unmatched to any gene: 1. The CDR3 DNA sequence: TGTGCCAGCAGCCGGACAGGGAACACCGGGGAGCTGTTTTTT. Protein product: CASSRTGNTGELFF.

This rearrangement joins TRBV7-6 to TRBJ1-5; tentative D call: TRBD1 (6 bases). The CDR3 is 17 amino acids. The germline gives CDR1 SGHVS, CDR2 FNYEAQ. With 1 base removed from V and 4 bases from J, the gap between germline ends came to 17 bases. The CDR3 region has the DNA TGTGCCAGCAGCTTAGATAGGTGGGGCAGGGGAAATCAGCCCCAGCATTTT. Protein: CASSLDRWGRGNQPQHF.

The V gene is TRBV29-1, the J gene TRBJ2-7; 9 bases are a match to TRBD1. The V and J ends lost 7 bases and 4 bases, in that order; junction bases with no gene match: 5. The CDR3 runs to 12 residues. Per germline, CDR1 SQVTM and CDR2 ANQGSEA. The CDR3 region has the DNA TGCAGCGCCCGGGACAGGGTTTACGAGCAGTACTTC. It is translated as CSARDRVYEQYF.

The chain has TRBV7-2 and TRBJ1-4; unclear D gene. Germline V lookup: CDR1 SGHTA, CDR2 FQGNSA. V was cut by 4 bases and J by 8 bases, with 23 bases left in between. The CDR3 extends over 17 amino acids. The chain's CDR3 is CASSSGNTRGAGEKLFF. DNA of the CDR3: TGTGCCAGCAGCTCCGGTAATACAAGAGGCGCCGGGGAAAAACTGTTTTTT.

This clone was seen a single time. The CDR3 DNA reads TGTGCCAGTAGTACCCCAGGGGAAAACCTGGGGCAGTTCTTC. Encoded protein: CASSTPGENLGQFF. The chain is built from TRBV19 and TRBJ2-1; TRBD1 might be the D (6 bases). The CDR3 is 14 residues long. Trimming removed 4 bases from V and 12 bases from J, with 19 bases in between. Germline loops: CDR1 LNHDA, CDR2 SQIVND (reference sequence).

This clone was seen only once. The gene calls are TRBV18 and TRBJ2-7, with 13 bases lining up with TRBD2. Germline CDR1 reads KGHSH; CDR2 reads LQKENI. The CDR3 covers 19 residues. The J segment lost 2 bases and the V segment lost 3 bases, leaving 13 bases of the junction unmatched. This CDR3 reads CASSPQDETGTSGTYEQYF. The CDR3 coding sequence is TGTGCCAGCTCACCGCAGGACGAGACCGGGACTAGCGGGACCTACGAGCAGTACTTC.

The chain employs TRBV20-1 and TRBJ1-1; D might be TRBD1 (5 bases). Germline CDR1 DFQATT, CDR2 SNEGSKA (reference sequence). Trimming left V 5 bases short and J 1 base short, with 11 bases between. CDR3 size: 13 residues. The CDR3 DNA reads TGCAGTGCTGGTGGGGCCGGGAACACTGAAGCTTTCTTT. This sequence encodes CSAGGAGNTEAFF.

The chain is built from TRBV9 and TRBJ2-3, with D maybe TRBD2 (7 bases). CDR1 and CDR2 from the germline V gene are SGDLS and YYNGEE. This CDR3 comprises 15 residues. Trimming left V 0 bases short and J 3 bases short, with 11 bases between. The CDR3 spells CASSVAGGPTDTQYF. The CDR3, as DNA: TGTGCCAGCAGCGTAGCGGGGGGCCCAACAGATACGCAGTATTTT.

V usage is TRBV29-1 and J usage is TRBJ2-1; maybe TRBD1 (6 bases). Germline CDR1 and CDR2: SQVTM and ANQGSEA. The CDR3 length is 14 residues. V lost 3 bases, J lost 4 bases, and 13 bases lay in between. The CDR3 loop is CSVDARGRYNEQFF. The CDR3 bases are TGCAGCGTTGACGCCAGGGGTCGGTACAATGAGCAGTTCTTC.

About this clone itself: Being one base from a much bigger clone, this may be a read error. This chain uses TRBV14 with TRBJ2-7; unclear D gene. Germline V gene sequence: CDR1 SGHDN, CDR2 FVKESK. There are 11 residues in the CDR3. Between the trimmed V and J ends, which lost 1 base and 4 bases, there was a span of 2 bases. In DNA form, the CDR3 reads TGTGCCAGCAGCCAAGCTTACGAGCAGTACTTC. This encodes CASSQAYEQYF.

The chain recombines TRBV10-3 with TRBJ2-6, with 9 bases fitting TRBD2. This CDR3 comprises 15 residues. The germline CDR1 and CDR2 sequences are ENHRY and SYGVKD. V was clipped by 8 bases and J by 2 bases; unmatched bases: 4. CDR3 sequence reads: CAIGTSLPGANVLTF. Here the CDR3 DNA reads TGTGCCATCGGGACTAGCCTACCTGGGGCCAACGTCCTGACTTTC.